The clone carrying this T cell receptor beta chain came up many times. The antigen is undetermined. With a J-beta primer mix and a sample-barcoded 5' primer, a second PCR ran about 7 to 11 cycles. MiXCR was run by TCRdb on the 5' RACE reads, yielding one entry per CDR3 protein. The sample holds about 1,800,000 distinct CDR3 sequences, about 28% seen once. The entry originates in a study of blood T cells in healthy people across ages. Study conclusions and caveats: Because sorting was not performed, PBMCs prevented conclusive naive versus antigen-experienced comparison.

Healthy Caucasian individuals from Russia aged about 6 to 90 served as donors. Total RNA amounts of at least 6 micrograms were extracted per sample. Trimming took 5 bases from V and 2 from J; bases not matched to a gene: 12. CDR3 length: 16 residues. Germline V lookup: CDR1 DFQATT, CDR2 SNEGSKA (reference sequence). The specimen sequenced was blood. This clonotype was obtained from a woman in her thirties in good health. This chain joins TRBV20-1 and TRBJ2-5; TRBD2 matches 9 bases. This CDR3 is CSAGVSGLAMQETQYF. Written as DNA, the CDR3 is TGCAGTGCTGGGGTTTCCGGACTAGCGATGCAAGAGACCCAGTACTTC.